This T cell receptor beta chain comes out of a study of blood T cell repertoires in COVID-19. Study overall: T cells, B-cell-depleted T cells, or PBMCs supplied cDNA or gDNA.

Clones were read by immunoSEQ multiplex PCR, and TCRdb kept only the in-frame ones, dropping some. The sample has nearly 200,000 clones; about 82% are singletons. This CDR3 has 16 residues. The germline gives CDR1 MNHEY, CDR2 SMNVEV (reference sequence). Trimming took 5 bases from V and 10 from J; bases not matched to a gene: 11. The sequence was obtained from a man aged 55 to 69 with COVID-19, enrolled during active disease. This rearrangement joins TRBV27 to TRBJ1-6, with 10 bases aligning to TRBD1. Specimen: peripheral blood. The CDR3 protein is CASSLDRGHHGSPLHF. As DNA, the CDR3 is TGTGCCAGCAGTCTAGACAGGGGGCACCACGGGTCACCCCTCCACTTT.